The 31 T cell receptor beta chains below all came from one sample that was sequenced in a study of cytomegalovirus exposure and HLA in healthy donors. With 60 Vbeta and 13 Jbeta primers, the PCR was carried out. Profiling relied on immunoSEQ multiplex PCR, and the TCRdb table lists in-frame clones only, not all of them. The sample shows over 120,000 clones, 77% of them seen only once. Sequencing was done on a sample of PBMCs. These receptors all stem from a male donor in good health and CMV-seronegative.

This clone has a handful of counts. The chain uses TRBV10-1 and TRBJ2-1; D unresolved. Germline CDR1 is WNHNN and CDR2 is SYGVQD (reference sequence). This CDR3 contains 16 residues. The V end was cut by 4 bases, the J end by 0 bases, with 13 bases between. The CDR3 region has the DNA TGCGCCAGCAGTGTTAGACTGAAGGACTCCTACAATGAGCAGTTCTTC. Its translation is CASSVRLKDSYNEQFF.

The count of this clone is one. V is TRBV27 and J is TRBJ2-5; D is unresolved. The J call may be faulty, since TRBJ2-7 better matches the DNA end. This CDR3 is 12 amino acids long. Germline CDR1 reads MNHEY; CDR2 reads SMNVEV (reference sequence). For the CDR3, the DNA is TGTGCCAGCAGTCATATAAACTACGAGCAGTACTTC. This codes for CASSHINYEQYF.

V and J are TRBV4-2 and TRBJ2-7, with 10 bases fitting TRBD2. The CDR3 length is 16 residues. Per germline, CDR1 LGHNA and CDR2 YNFKEQ. Germline trimming cut 2 bases from V and 5 bases from J; bases unmatched to any gene: 9. CDR3 loop: CASSQTSGNGVDEQYF. CDR3 DNA: TGTGCCAGCAGCCAAACTAGCGGGAACGGTGTGGACGAGCAGTACTTC.

The chain recombines TRBV2 with TRBJ2-5; 8 positions match TRBD1. The CDR3 length is 15 residues. In germline, CDR1 is SNHLY, CDR2 FYNNEI. The V gene end was trimmed by 3 bases and the J gene end by 5 bases; junction bases not matched to a gene: 8. The CDR3 region is CASSEAPGGGETQYF. The CDR3 region has the DNA TGTGCCAGCAGTGAGGCGCCAGGGGGCGGGGAGACCCAGTACTTC.

The chain couples TRBV5-1 to TRBJ2-5; TRBD2 might be the D (6 bases). Germline V gene sequence: CDR1 SGHRS, CDR2 YFSETQ. Deletions cut 6 bases from V and 4 bases from J, with 13 bases between. This CDR3 has 13 amino acids. CDR3 DNA sequence: TGCGCCAGCATCCGGAGGGGTGGAGAGACCCAGTACTTC. Amino acid sequence: CASIRRGGETQYF.

This clone was detected a few times. The chain couples TRBV19 to TRBJ2-4; 10 bases match TRBD1. The germline gives CDR1 LNHDA, CDR2 SQIVND (reference sequence). The J segment lost 3 bases and the V segment lost 5 bases, leaving 1 base of the junction unmatched. The CDR3 runs 14 residues. CDR3 DNA: TGTGCCAGTAGTGGACAGGGGGTCAAAAACATTCAGTACTTC. Its protein is CASSGQGVKNIQYF. Based on the CDR3 plus reference TRBV19 and TRBJ2-4, the full variable domain is DGGITQSPKYLFRKEGQNVTLSCEQNLNHDAMYWYRQDPGQGLRLIYYSQIVNDFQKGDIAEGYSVSREKKESFPLTVTSAQKNPTAFYLCASSGQGVKNIQYFGAGTRLSVL.

The chain is built from TRBV11-2 and TRBJ2-7; 7 nucleotides match TRBD2. Germline CDR1 is SGHAT and CDR2 is FQNNGV. Trimming cost V 5 bases and J 2 bases; bases outside gene matches: 3. The CDR3 consists of 13 residues. CDR3 in amino acids: CASSKGRAYEQYF. The CDR3 nucleotides read TGTGCCAGCAGCAAGGGGAGGGCCTACGAGCAGTACTTC.

This clone was detected once. The rearrangement links TRBV11-2 to TRBJ2-7; TRBD2 matches at 9 bases. The CDR3 spans 16 residues. The germline V gene has CDR1 SGHAT and CDR2 FQNNGV. The V and J ends lost 5 bases and 2 bases, in that order; junction bases with no gene match: 10. This CDR3 reads CASSRLLAGRTYEQYF. The CDR3 bases are TGTGCCAGCAGCCGCCTTCTAGCGGGACGAACCTACGAGCAGTACTTC. The full variable domain, its missing parts supplied by reference TRBV11-2 and TRBJ2-7, is EAGVAQSPRYKIIEKRQSVAFWCNPISGHATLYWYQQILGQGPKLLIQFQNNGVVDDSQLPKDRFSAERLKGVDSTLKIQPAKLEDSAVYLCASSRLLAGRTYEQYFGPGTRLTVT.

This clone has just a few counts. An end of the junction differs from the germline gene, which may be a read error. The CDR3 reads CASLEAGGANGLTF. The CDR3 bases are TGTGCCAGCCTCGAGGCGGGAGGGGCCAACGGCCTGACTTTC. This chain joins TRBV7-9 and TRBJ2-6; 9 positions agree with TRBD2. The CDR3 consists of 14 residues. Germline CDR1 SEHNR, CDR2 FQNEAQ (reference sequence).

The gene calls are TRBV21-1 and TRBJ2-1; the D segment call TRBD1 is taken from the table without a DNA check. TRBV21-1 has pseudogene status. The CDR3 runs to 15 residues. CDR3 in DNA: TGTGCCAGCAGCAAAGCGGAAGGGGGCTTCAATGAGCAGTTCTTC. Translation gives CASSKAEGGFNEQFF.

The gene calls are TRBV2 and TRBJ1-1; possible D gene TRBD1, 5 bases. Germline assignment: CDR1 SNHLY and CDR2 FYNNEI. V lost 3 bases to trimming and J lost 1 base, with 15 bases between them. The CDR3 length is 16 residues. The CDR3 nucleotides are TGTGCCAGCAGTGATCGAGGGGCGGGGGGGAACACTGAAGCTTTCTTT. Translated, it gives CASSDRGAGGNTEAFF.

This clone turned up a few times. The CDR3 nucleotides read TGCGCCAGCAGCCAACTTAGACAAACCGGGGAGCTGTTTTTT. This codes for CASSQLRQTGELFF. The chain combines TRBV4-3 with TRBJ2-2; no firm D call. The CDR3 runs 14 residues. Germline lookup yields CDR1 LGHNA and CDR2 YSLEER. Deletions cut 2 bases from V and 5 bases from J, with 9 bases between.

V and J are TRBV7-6 and TRBJ2-5, with D hard to call. Germline CDR1 is SGHVS and CDR2 is FNYEAQ. The CDR3 length is 14 residues. V was trimmed by 5 bases and J by 3 bases, leaving 13 bases between them. CDR3 nucleotide sequence: TGTGCCAGCAGCCGACCCGGCGGAAAAGAGACCCAGTACTTC. Translated: CASSRPGGKETQYF.

This clone showed up just a few times. The chain employs TRBV5-1 and TRBJ2-6, with D perhaps matching TRBD1 (6 bases). This CDR3 is built from 15 residues. V was shortened by 4 bases and J by 4 bases, with 12 bases between the two germline ends. Germline V lookup: CDR1 SGHRS, CDR2 YFSETQ. CDR3 bases: TGCGCCAGCAGCACTACAGGGACCGGGGCCAACGTCCTGACTTTC. Protein sequence: CASSTTGTGANVLTF.

This chain links TRBV11-2 with TRBJ2-2; D may be TRBD1 (6 bases). V was pared by 4 bases and J by 1 base, with 7 bases between. Germline CDR1 and CDR2: SGHAT and FQNNGV. CDR3 size: 14 residues. CDR3 region: CASSSQGNTGELFF. The CDR3, as DNA: TGTGCCAGCAGCTCACAGGGGAACACCGGGGAGCTGTTTTTT.

The chain has TRBV27 and TRBJ2-2, with 7 nucleotides matching TRBD2. Germline CDR1 reads MNHEY; CDR2 reads SMNVEV (reference sequence). Unmatched junction bases numbered 8, after V lost 3 bases and J lost 1 base. The CDR3 loop spans 17 amino acids. This CDR3 is CASSLGDYPLNTGELFF. CDR3 DNA sequence: TGTGCCAGCAGTTTGGGGGACTACCCATTGAACACCGGGGAGCTGTTTTTT.

The chain carries TRBV5-5 and TRBJ2-7; 13 bases match TRBD2. Germline CDR1 reads SGHKS; CDR2 reads YYEKEE (reference sequence). The CDR3 is made up of 18 amino acids. V dropped 4 bases and J dropped 0; count of bases not matched to a gene: 10. As DNA, the CDR3 is TGTGCCAGCAGCCGGGCGGGACTAGCGGGACTACTCTCCTACGAGCAGTACTTC. Translated: CASSRAGLAGLLSYEQYF.

The genes are TRBV7-2 and TRBJ2-5, with TRBD1 matching 7 bases. The J call is in doubt because the DNA end fits TRBJ2-7 better. There are 14 residues in the CDR3. The germline gives CDR1 SGHTA, CDR2 FQGNSA. CDR3 nucleotides: TGTGCCAGCAGCGTCCGGGACAGCTCCTACGAGCAGTACTTC. Encoded protein: CASSVRDSSYEQYF.

The rearrangement links TRBV2 to TRBJ2-2; 7 bases fit TRBD1. Germline V lookup: CDR1 SNHLY, CDR2 FYNNEI. CDR3 length equals 15 residues. Trimming took 2 bases from V and 6 from J; bases not matched to a gene: 6. CDR3 in amino acids: CASSETRGSAGELFF. The CDR3 DNA reads as TGTGCCAGCAGTGAAACCAGGGGGTCCGCCGGGGAGCTGTTTTTT.

This rearrangement joins TRBV6-5 to TRBJ2-7; a possible D gene is TRBD2 (6 bases). This CDR3 spans 15 amino acids. Per germline, CDR1 MNHEY and CDR2 SVGAGI. The V gene lost 0 bases and the J gene lost 7 bases, with 16 bases spanning the gap. CDR3 sequence: CASSYSLTRLAEQYF. The CDR3 region has the DNA TGTGCCAGCAGTTACTCCTTGACTAGGCTGGCGGAGCAGTACTTC.

The rearrangement joins TRBV19 to TRBJ1-1; a weak D match, TRBD1 (6 bases). CDR1 is LNHDA, CDR2 SQIVND, per germline (reference sequence). The CDR3 spans 14 residues. The V end lost 6 bases, the J end lost 4 bases, and 15 bases lay between the germline ends. The CDR3 spells CASRGAHRSTEAFF. In nucleotides, the CDR3 is TGTGCCAGTAGGGGGGCCCACCGCAGCACTGAAGCTTTCTTT. Combining the CDR3 with reference TRBV19 and TRBJ1-1 gives the whole variable domain DGGITQSPKYLFRKEGQNVTLSCEQNLNHDAMYWYRQDPGQGLRLIYYSQIVNDFQKGDIAEGYSVSREKKESFPLTVTSAQKNPTAFYLCASRGAHRSTEAFFGQGTRLTVV.

This chain connects TRBV19 to TRBJ1-4; 10 bases line up with TRBD1. The V and J ends lost 4 bases and 0 bases, in that order; junction bases with no gene match: 5. The germline gives CDR1 LNHDA, CDR2 SQIVND (reference sequence). The CDR3 runs 17 residues. CDR3 sequence: CASSKGQGFTTNEKLFF. In nucleotides, the CDR3 is TGTGCCAGTAGTAAGGGACAGGGGTTCACAACTAATGAAAAACTGTTTTTT.

A word on this clone: Additional DNA sequences in this sample encode the identical CDR3. V is TRBV7-9 and J is TRBJ2-2; a weak D match, TRBD1 (5 bases). Germline V gene data show CDR1 as SEHNR and CDR2 as FQNEAQ (reference sequence). The CDR3 loop spans 14 amino acids. V was clipped by 2 bases and J by 1 base, with 5 bases between them. Here the CDR3 DNA reads TGTGCCAGCAGCTTACAGGGGAACACCGGGGAGCTGTTTTTT. This translates into CASSLQGNTGELFF.

The chain carries TRBV6-1 and TRBJ2-7; tentative D call: TRBD1 (6 bases). The CDR3 extends over 15 amino acids. Deletions cut 7 bases from V and 0 bases from J, with 16 bases between. Germline loops: CDR1 MNHNS, CDR2 SASEGT. The CDR3 sequence is CASILTTGNSYEQYF. In nucleotides, the CDR3 is TGTGCCAGCATTCTCACTACAGGGAACTCCTACGAGCAGTACTTC.

The chain couples TRBV19 to TRBJ2-3, with D possibly TRBD1 on 6 matching bases. This CDR3 is 16 amino acids long. The V gene lost 4 bases and the J gene lost 1 base, with 15 bases spanning the gap. Germline CDR1 LNHDA, CDR2 SQIVND (reference sequence). The CDR3 sequence: CASSTGTHVRTDTQYF. The CDR3 bases are TGTGCCAGTAGTACCGGGACACACGTCCGCACAGATACGCAGTATTTT.

The chain recombines TRBV10-1 with TRBJ2-1, with D perhaps matching TRBD1 (6 bases). The V and J ends lost 7 bases and 5 bases respectively, with 15 bases between them. The CDR3 spans 14 residues. Germline CDR1 and CDR2: WNHNN and SYGVQD (reference sequence). CDR3: CASNSGAGNNEQFF. CDR3 nucleotide sequence: TGCGCCAGCAACTCAGGGGCTGGGAACAATGAGCAGTTCTTC.

This chain connects TRBV11-2 to TRBJ1-2, with D tentatively TRBD1 (6 bases). The CDR3 loop spans 13 amino acids. V shed 3 bases and J shed 7 bases, with 12 bases lying between them. Germline V gene sequence: CDR1 SGHAT, CDR2 FQNNGV. CDR3 sequence (DNA): TGTGCCAGCAGCTTTGGGCAGGGGCTTGGCTACACCTTC. It yields the protein CASSFGQGLGYTF.

This clone showed up just a few times. The V and J genes are TRBV4-2 and TRBJ2-1, with D tentatively TRBD1 (5 bases). Germline V lookup: CDR1 LGHNA, CDR2 YNFKEQ. Trimming left V 8 bases short and J 5 bases short, with 10 bases between. The CDR3 totals 12 residues. The CDR3 DNA sequence: TGTGCCAGCGGTACAGGTAACAATGAGCAGTTCTTC. Translated, it gives CASGTGNNEQFF.

This clone has just a few counts. CDR3 in amino acids: CASSLVVGGTQYF. The CDR3 nucleotides are TGCGCCAGCAGCCTAGTCGTTGGTGGTACGCAGTATTTT. The chain joins TRBV5-1 to TRBJ2-3, with unresolved D. V dropped 4 bases and J dropped 8 bases, with 14 bases sitting between them. The CDR3 spans 13 residues. The germline V gene has CDR1 SGHRS and CDR2 YFSETQ.

The chain joins TRBV6-5 to TRBJ2-3; 11 nucleotides align to TRBD1. This CDR3 contains 15 residues. After removal of 4 bases from V and 5 bases from J, the junction contained 5 bases not matched to a gene. CDR1 is MNHEY, CDR2 SVGAGI, per germline. The CDR3 is CASSSWTGGKDTQYF. The CDR3 DNA reads TGTGCCAGCAGTTCTTGGACAGGGGGCAAAGATACGCAGTATTTT.

This clone appeared a few times. This chain uses TRBV27 with TRBJ2-1; 8 positions match TRBD1. The CDR3 length is 13 residues. CDR1 and CDR2 (germline): MNHEY, SMNVEV (reference sequence). V shed 10 bases and J 4 bases; nucleotides not matched to a gene: 6. CDR3 nucleotides: TGTGCCAAACCCGGGACAGGATACAATGAGCAGTTCTTC. Protein: CAKPGTGYNEQFF.